This record covers a single T cell receptor beta chain. CDR3 length: 15 residues. CDR1 and CDR2 (germline): LGHDT, YNNKEL (reference sequence). With 0 bases clipped from V and 4 bases from J, the junction kept 4 bases outside the gene matches. This specimen belongs to a study of blood T cell repertoires in COVID-19. Original handling: The authors estimated nucleated cell counts from reference gene primer amplification. Generated by immunoSEQ multiplex PCR, the TCRdb table keeps only in-frame clones and is missing some. The V and J calls and clone size were taken over from that table, and D and trimming were inferred from the DNA. The sample has approximately 120,000 clones; 80% to 95% are singletons.

This clonotype was sampled from a man aged 45 to 65 with COVID-19, enrolled during active disease. The rearrangement joins TRBV3-1 (or the pseudogene TRBV3-2) to TRBJ1-2; 8 nucleotides align to TRBD1. Input material: peripheral blood. In DNA, the CDR3 is TGTGCCAGCAGCCAAGACAGGGGGCGCAGCTATGGCTACACCTTC. Amino acid sequence: CASSQDRGRSYGYTF.